These T cell receptor beta chains were read from a single sample in a study of blood T cell repertoires in COVID-19. Profiled with immunoSEQ multiplex PCR; TCRdb holds only in-frame clones, not every one. The repertoire holds around 70,000 clones, with approximately 91% as singletons. The specimen was peripheral blood. All receptors come from a man aged 50-59 years with COVID-19, enrolled during active disease. The CDR3 runs from the conserved cysteine through the conserved F or W. A D gene is named only where the DNA matches it firmly. Rows may omit the clone size; those that give it use once, few, many or a size class.

TRBV6-1	TRBJ1-1	.	.	CASSETVQLMNTEAFF	TGTGCCAGCAGTGAGACCGTACAGCTAATGAACACTGAAGCTTTCTTT
TRBV9	TRBJ1-1	.	.	CASSDRQAEAFF	TGTGCCAGCAGTGACCGACAGGCTGAAGCTTTCTTT
TRBV29-1	TRBJ2-5	TRBD2	.	CSVEGLAGEETQYF	TGCAGCGTTGAAGGACTAGCGGGAGAGGAGACCCAGTACTTC
TRBV6-5	TRBJ1-1	TRBD1	.	CASRSGTGSTEAFF	TGTGCCAGCAGGTCCGGGACAGGGTCCACTGAAGCTTTCTTT
TRBV4-2	TRBJ2-1	TRBD2	.	CASTRDYSNNEQFF	TGTGCCAGCACCCGGGACTACTCGAACAATGAGCAGTTCTTC
TRBV28	TRBJ2-3	.	.	CASRSGFRTDTQYF	TGTGCCAGCAGATCAGGGTTTCGCACAGATACGCAGTATTTT
TRBV9	TRBJ1-1	TRBD1	.	CASSGGQPNTEAFF	TGTGCCAGCAGCGGGGGACAGCCGAACACTGAAGCTTTCTTT
TRBV9	TRBJ2-1	.	.	CASSAGGRSYNEQFF	TGTGCCAGCAGCGCCGGTGGGAGATCCTACAATGAGCAGTTCTTC
TRBV5-1	TRBJ2-5	.	.	CASSSQEPWETQYF	TGCGCCAGCAGCTCACAGGAACCCTGGGAGACCCAGTACTTC
TRBV10-3	TRBJ2-3	TRBD2	.	CAISVTSGTTDTQYF	TGTGCCATCAGTGTAACTAGCGGGACCACAGATACGCAGTATTTT
TRBV2	TRBJ1-5	TRBD1	.	CASSSRTGFNQPQHF	TGTGCCAGCAGCAGCAGGACAGGGTTCAATCAGCCCCAGCATTTT
TRBV11-3	TRBJ2-2	.	.	CASSSGPLSGELFF	TGTGCCAGCAGCTCGGGTCCCCTTTCCGGGGAGCTGTTTTTT
TRBV7-9	TRBJ2-5	.	.	CASSLVAEVLGETQYF	TGTGCCAGCAGCTTAGTAGCTGAGGTGCTCGGAGAGACCCAGTACTTC
TRBV14	TRBJ2-1	TRBD2	.	CASSQQLAGGLNEQFF	TGTGCCAGCAGCCAACAGCTAGCGGGAGGGCTGAATGAGCAGTTCTTC
TRBV5-6	TRBJ2-7	.	.	CASSNRVRGHEQYF	TGTGCCAGCAGTAACAGGGTACGAGGTCACGAGCAGTACTTC
TRBV4-1	TRBJ1-3	TRBD1	.	CASSPRGQRPFLSGNTIYF	TGCGCCAGCAGCCCAAGGGGACAGCGCCCCTTTCTCTCTGGAAACACCATATATTTT
TRBV7-6	TRBJ2-1	.	.	CASSPAGPFSNNEQFF	TGTGCCAGCAGCCCCGCAGGGCCCTTTAGTAACAATGAGCAGTTCTTC
TRBV24-1	TRBJ2-7	.	.	CATSDPRGRKEQYF	TGTGCCACCAGTGACCCCAGGGGTAGAAAGGAGCAGTACTTC
TRBV28	TRBJ2-7	.	.	CASSLGGYEQYF	TGTGCCAGCAGTTTAGGGGGGTACGAGCAGTACTTC
TRBV6-2/TRBV6-3	TRBJ1-1	TRBD1	.	CASSGAGTGNTEAFF	TGTGCCAGCAGTGGAGCCGGGACAGGGAACACTGAAGCTTTCTTT
TRBV7-9	TRBJ2-1	TRBD1	.	CASSPGGAYNEQFF	TGTGCCAGCAGCCCAGGGGGTGCCTACAATGAGCAGTTCTTC
TRBV4-1	TRBJ2-1	.	.	CASSQDGTILYNEQFF	TGCGCCAGCAGCCAAGATGGCACTATCCTTTACAATGAGCAGTTCTTC
TRBV4-2	TRBJ1-1	.	.	CASSSLWLDSEAFF	TGTGCCAGCAGCTCCCTGTGGTTGGACAGTGAAGCTTTCTTT
TRBV18	TRBJ1-3	.	.	CASSRTPNDGGSGNTIYF	TGTGCCAGCTCACGTACCCCAAATGACGGGGGCTCTGGAAACACCATATATTTT
TRBV4-2	TRBJ1-2	TRBD1	.	CASSRTGTNYGYTF	TGTGCCAGCAGCCGGACAGGGACTAACTATGGCTACACCTTC
TRBV6-2/TRBV6-3	TRBJ1-5	.	.	CASSSTVHQPQHF	TGTGCCAGCAGCTCTACCGTTCACCAGCCCCAGCATTTT
TRBV28	TRBJ1-1	.	.	CASSLWDINTEAFF	TGTGCCAGCAGTTTATGGGACATCAACACTGAAGCTTTCTTT
TRBV12-3/TRBV12-4	TRBJ2-5	.	.	CASSFGPQETQYF	TGTGCCAGCAGTTTTGGCCCCCAAGAGACCCAGTACTTC
TRBV5-4	TRBJ2-2	TRBD1	.	CASSHRGLDTGELFF	TGTGCCAGCAGCCACAGGGGGCTGGACACCGGGGAGCTGTTTTTT
TRBV7-9	TRBJ2-1	.	.	CASSPLAVYNEQFF	TGTGCCAGCAGCCCTTTAGCGGTTTACAATGAGCAGTTCTTC
TRBV28	TRBJ2-1	.	.	CATQKRSSYNEQFF	TGTGCCACCCAGAAGAGGAGCTCCTACAATGAGCAGTTCTTC
TRBV5-1	TRBJ1-4	.	.	CASSFSTGANEKLFF	TGCGCCAGCAGCTTTAGTACAGGAGCCAATGAAAAACTGTTTTTT
TRBV7-9	TRBJ1-1	TRBD1	few	CASSLKPGGENTEAFF	TGTGCCAGCAGCCTAAAACCAGGGGGCGAGAACACTGAAGCTTTCTTT
TRBV5-4	TRBJ2-3	.	.	CASSSPTISTDTQYF	TGTGCCAGCAGCTCTCCCACTATAAGCACAGATACGCAGTATTTT
TRBV19	TRBJ2-1	.	.	CASSIGGGINEQFF	TGTGCCAGTAGTATAGGTGGGGGGATCAATGAGCAGTTCTTC
TRBV29-1	TRBJ2-1	.	.	CSGGGGPHNEQFF	TGCAGCGGAGGAGGTGGGCCCCACAATGAGCAGTTCTTC
TRBV4-3	TRBJ2-7	TRBD1	.	CASSQVAGTGPYEQYF	TGCGCCAGCAGCCAAGTGGCGGGGACAGGGCCATACGAGCAGTACTTC
TRBV19	TRBJ2-6	TRBD1	.	CASSLLATGGAPGTGANVLTF	TGTGCCAGTAGTCTGCTGGCGACAGGGGGCGCTCCGGGTACGGGGGCCAACGTCCTGACTTTC
TRBV6-5	TRBJ1-2	.	.	CASRAYDSGNYGYTF	TGTGCCAGCAGAGCCTATGATTCGGGAAACTATGGCTACACCTTC
TRBV4-1	TRBJ2-5	TRBD2	.	CASSLLPSGKETQYF	TGCGCCAGCAGCCTTTTGCCTAGCGGCAAAGAGACCCAGTACTTC
TRBV5-1	TRBJ2-2	TRBD1	.	CASSVTGTGELFF	TGCGCCAGCAGCGTGACAGGGACCGGGGAGCTGTTTTTT